Listed below are T cell receptor beta chains from one sample, sequenced in a study of blood T cell repertoires in COVID-19. Produced via immunoSEQ multiplex PCR; TCRdb's table is partial and in-frame only. The data hold just over 250,000 clones, with roughly 90% observed a single time. Sequencing used peripheral blood. These TCRs come from a man between 60 and 75 years old who had recovered from COVID-19. Both conserved end residues are part of each CDR3. D genes are given only for firm matches. A row's size may be missing; if present it is once, few, many or a size class.

TGTGCTAGTGGTTTGGACAGGGAATACTATGGCTACACCTTC	CASGLDREYYGYTF	-	TRBJ1-2	TRBV12-5	-
TGTGCCAGCACCCCGACCCCGGGGGAGGGCTACACCTTC	CASTPTPGEGYTF	-	TRBJ1-2	TRBV6-6	-
TGCGCCAGCAGCTCGGACAGGGGGTATGGTAGAGAGACCCAGTACTTC	CASSSDRGYGRETQYF	-	TRBJ2-5	TRBV5-1	TRBD1
TGTGCCAGCAGCCCACTCGGCGGGGGAATCTACGAGCAGTACTTC	CASSPLGGGIYEQYF	few	TRBJ2-7	TRBV7-3	TRBD2
TGCACCAGTAGCTTAACCTCCAACCATAGCTCCTACAATGAGCAGTTCTTC	CTSSLTSNHSSYNEQFF	-	TRBJ2-1	TRBV1	-
TGTGCCAGCAGGCAATTGGGGGGGGCGAACACTGAAGCTTTCTTT	CASRQLGGANTEAFF	-	TRBJ1-1	TRBV27	-
TGTGCCAGCAGCTTGTCCCCCCGGACAGGCAATTCACCCCTCCACTTT	CASSLSPRTGNSPLHF	-	TRBJ1-6	TRBV5-8	TRBD1
TGTGCCTGGAGTGTTGTCTGGGGGGGCCCCCTCCACTTT	CAWSVVWGGPLHF	-	TRBJ1-6	TRBV30	-
TGTGCCAGCAGTGGGGACAGATCCCTCGCCTACACTAACTATGGCTACACCTTC	CASSGDRSLAYTNYGYTF	-	TRBJ1-2	TRBV27	TRBD1
TGTGCCAGTAGTATTGAAGTATCCGCAGGGAACCACGAGCAGTACTTC	CASSIEVSAGNHEQYF	-	TRBJ2-7	TRBV19	-
TGTGCCAGCAGCTCTAGTACGGGTGTCGTAATCTACGAGCAGTACTTC	CASSSSTGVVIYEQYF	-	TRBJ2-7	TRBV5-5	-
TGTGCCAGCAGTCCGGCCGGGGATTACGAGCAGTACTTC	CASSPAGDYEQYF	-	TRBJ2-7	TRBV6-5	-
TGCGCCAGCAGCTTGGGGACTAGCGGGGGGGCCCGGTACGAGCAGTACTTC	CASSLGTSGGARYEQYF	-	TRBJ2-7	TRBV5-1	TRBD2
TGTGCCAGCAGTTACTTGTCCCGGGACACGGGAGAGCAGTTCTTC	CASSYLSRDTGEQFF	-	TRBJ2-1	TRBV6-5	-
TGTGCCAGTAGCCTCCCGGGACAGGGAATAGGCTCTGGAAACACCATATATTTT	CASSLPGQGIGSGNTIYF	-	TRBJ1-3	TRBV19	TRBD1
TGTGCCAGCAGCCAAGCGGACAGGGGACCCAATCAGCCCCAGCATTTT	CASSQADRGPNQPQHF	-	TRBJ1-5	TRBV4-2	TRBD1
TGCGCCAGCAGCCAAAATGGGGGGGGCAGGAATGAAAAACTGTTTTTT	CASSQNGGGRNEKLFF	-	TRBJ1-4	TRBV4-1	-
TGTGCCACCAGCAGAGGAATGGGAGCCGGAAACACCATATATTTT	CATSRGMGAGNTIYF	-	TRBJ1-3	TRBV15	-
TGTGCCAGCAGCGCTCAACTGGGACTAGCGACCCAAGAGACCCAGTACTTC	CASSAQLGLATQETQYF	-	TRBJ2-5	TRBV9	TRBD2
TGTGCCAGCAGCTTAAGAGCCGGGGGGGTGACCCAGTACTTC	CASSLRAGGVTQYF	-	TRBJ2-5	TRBV7-2	TRBD2
TGTGCCAGCGGGAAGCGGGGAGTAACTGGCGCCGGGGAGCTGTTTTTT	CASGKRGVTGAGELFF	-	TRBJ2-2	TRBV2	TRBD2
TGTGCCAGCAGTTATCCGGGTAGAGACACTGAAGCTTTCTTT	CASSYPGRDTEAFF	-	TRBJ1-1	TRBV6-2/TRBV6-3	-
TGTGCCAGCAGTTACTGGTTGGGAGGGGTGGGAGGCTACACCTTC	CASSYWLGGVGGYTF	-	TRBJ1-2	TRBV6-5	-
TGTGCCAGTAGTATAGATCGCCAGGGGGTGAGAGACAATCAGCCCCAGCATTTT	CASSIDRQGVRDNQPQHF	-	TRBJ1-5	TRBV19	TRBD1
TGTGCCAGCCTGACTAAGGACAGGGCGGGCTACACCTTC	CASLTKDRAGYTF	-	TRBJ1-2	TRBV6-5	TRBD1
TGTGCCAGCAGCCTTTGGACAGGATTTGGGCAGGGGGATCAGCCCCAGCATTTT	CASSLWTGFGQGDQPQHF	-	TRBJ1-5	TRBV6-2/TRBV6-3	TRBD1
TGTGCCAGCAGCGAGCTTCCGGGACAGGGGGCCACAGATACGCAGTATTTT	CASSELPGQGATDTQYF	-	TRBJ2-3	TRBV7-6	TRBD1
TGTGCCAGCTCACCGCAACTAGCGGGGGGCCGAGGGGAGCAGTTCTTC	CASSPQLAGGRGEQFF	-	TRBJ2-1	TRBV18	TRBD2
TGTGCCAGCAGCTTTTCCATGACAGGGGGGGAAAAACTGTTTTTT	CASSFSMTGGEKLFF	-	TRBJ1-4	TRBV11-2	TRBD1
TGTGCCAGCAGCTCCGGGACAGGGCTGAGCACAGATACGCAGTATTTT	CASSSGTGLSTDTQYF	-	TRBJ2-3	TRBV7-3	TRBD1